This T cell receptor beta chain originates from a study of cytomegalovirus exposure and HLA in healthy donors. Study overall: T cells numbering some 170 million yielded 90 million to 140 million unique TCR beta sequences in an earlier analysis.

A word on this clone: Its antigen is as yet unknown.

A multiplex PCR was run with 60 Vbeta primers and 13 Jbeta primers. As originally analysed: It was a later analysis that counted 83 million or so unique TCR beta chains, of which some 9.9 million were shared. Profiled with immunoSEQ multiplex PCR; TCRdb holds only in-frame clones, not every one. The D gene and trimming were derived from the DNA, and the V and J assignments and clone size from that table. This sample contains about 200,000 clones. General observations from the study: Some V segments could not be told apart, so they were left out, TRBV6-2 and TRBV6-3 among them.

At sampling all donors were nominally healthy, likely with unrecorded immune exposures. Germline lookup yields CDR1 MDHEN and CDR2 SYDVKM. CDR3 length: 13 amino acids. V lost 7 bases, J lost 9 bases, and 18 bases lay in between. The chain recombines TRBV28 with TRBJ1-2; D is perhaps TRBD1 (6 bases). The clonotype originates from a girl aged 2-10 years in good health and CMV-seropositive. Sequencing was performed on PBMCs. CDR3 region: CASIPGHALSYTF. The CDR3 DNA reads TGTGCCAGCATCCCGGGACACGCCTTGAGCTACACCTTC.